This paragraph covers one T cell receptor (beta chain) sequence. There is no known antigen for this receptor. This entry is derived from a study of T cell responses to AZD1222 COVID-19 vaccine (dated by TCRdb to the early 2020s). Study-wide context: A total of 233 trial participants underwent TCR sequencing, of whom approximately 210 received two doses of AZD1222 and some 26 received two doses of the MenACWY control vaccine. Trial participants were enrolled by age into 18-55, 56-69 and 70-plus year subgroups, with 148, 28 and 57 TCR-sequenced participants respectively.

The full study reports these points: No day 14 peak-response samples were available, so repertoires were characterized only after the peak T cell response. The 56-69-year group was small, and its depth increase did not reach significance, likely because of low power. Conclusions about previously exposed vaccinees were limited because only a handful of AZD1222 recipients were SARS-CoV-2 seropositive at baseline. Most participants were white British and females outnumbered males, and the authors suggested that clonal diversity may have been underestimated. Reportedly, close to half of the unique spike-specific TCRs recognized epitopes lying outside the regions that are mutated in the B.1.351 and B.1.1.7 variants. After two AZD1222 doses, both the breadth and the depth of spike-specific TCRs were significantly higher than at day 0 and than in MenACWY recipients. CD4 TCRs associated with the vaccine covered the entire spike protein, and the dominant responses were in regions 160-218 and 743-854.

The time point label, read with the paper, signifies: baseline before first vaccination. Samples from vaccinated people were obtained from the UK trials COV001 and COV002, which included a single-blind randomized controlled phase 2/3 trial of AZD1222 (ChAdOx1 nCoV-19) in healthy adults. Trial participant PBMC samples were collected at day 0 and day 28 after the second dose for TCRbeta chain sequencing. The CDR3 regions of human TCRbeta chains were subjected to immunosequencing. In the authors' own workflow: Repertoire TCRs were matched against a reference library of SARS-CoV-2-specific TCRs generated with the MIRA antigen-specificity platform. Breadth was defined as the fraction of unique TCRs that were SARS-CoV-2-associated, and depth was defined as the fraction of total T cells that were SARS-CoV-2-associated. Using the MIRA data, each spike-specific TCR was mapped to the spike region that the TCR reacts to and placed in a CD4 or CD8 class. Log10-transformed breadth and depth values were compared by one-way ANOVA with Sidak's multiple comparisons tests. TCRdb took this table from immuneACCESS and kept in-frame rearrangements with V and J called. Such tables lack part of the clones; where checked against another copy, unresolved V genes explain under half of the gap, and the rest is unexplained. That table furnishes V, J and clone size, whereas the DNA furnished D and trimming. The table for this sample shows about 140,000 clones. About 2.3% of the sample comes from the top ten.

The specimen sequenced was peripheral blood. The clonotype comes from an adult in good health.

The CDR3 amino acid sequence is: CASSSPGRTNYGYTF. The DNA sequence is TGTGCCAGCAGTTCCCCGGGACGGACTAACTATGGCTACACCTTC. Here the chain combines TRBV28 and TRBJ1-2; D gene: possibly TRBD1, on 5 matching bases. The germline V gene gives CDR1 as MDHEN and CDR2 as SYDVKM. Trimming costs V 4 bases and J 0 bases, and their ends lie 12 bases apart. Spanning cysteine to phenylalanine, the CDR3 consists of 15 amino acids. Left in the record is the CDR3 DNA by itself, 45 bases read in frame from the first base.